Listed here are 22 T cell receptor beta chains from one sample, sequenced in a study of T cells in Graves' hyperthyroidism and ophthalmopathy. It was RNA transcripts that yielded the amplified TCR beta CDR3 regions. An initial round of RT-PCR targeting the TCR CDR3 relied on the HTBI primer set. Each CDR3 protein gets one entry after TCRdb re-called the multiplex PCR reads with MiXCR. The data contain under 700,000 distinct CDR3 sequences, about half of them seen just once; the ten biggest clones take up roughly 8.2%. The sequenced material came from peripheral blood or thyroid tissue (not recorded which). The receptors originated from a woman under 30 with Graves' hyperthyroidism.

This clonotype was counted only a few times. The chain joins TRBV2 to TRBJ1-4; D is unclear. Germline V gene lookup returns CDR1 SNHLY and CDR2 FYNNEI. This CDR3 comprises 14 residues. Trimming took 8 bases from V and 6 from J, leaving 16 bases between them. DNA of the CDR3: TGTGCCAGCGGCCAGCGCGCTCTGGATGAAAAACTGTTTTTT. Amino acid sequence: CASGQRALDEKLFF.

This chain connects TRBV15 to TRBJ2-7; possibly TRBD1 for D (5 bases). Trimming took off 3 bases at V and 2 bases at J, with 17 bases between the two ends. The CDR3 is made up of 16 amino acids. Germline CDR1 is LNHNV and CDR2 is YYDKDF (reference sequence). CDR3 sequence: CATSSPLDRTPYEQYF. The CDR3 DNA sequence: TGTGCCACCAGCAGCCCTCTCGACAGAACCCCCTACGAGCAGTACTTC.

A word on this clonotype: A much larger clone sits a single nucleotide away, making a read error possible. V usage is TRBV29-1 and J usage is TRBJ1-2; perhaps TRBD1 as D (6 bases). The V and J ends lost 6 bases and 8 bases respectively, with 7 bases between them. Germline V CDR1 and CDR2: SQVTM, ANQGSEA. This CDR3 spans 9 amino acids. CDR3 region: CSVQGGYTF. Here the CDR3 DNA reads TGCAGCGTCCAGGGGGGCTACACCTTC. The full variable domain, its missing parts supplied by reference TRBV29-1 and TRBJ1-2, is SAVISQKPSRDICQRGTSLTIQCQVDSQVTMMFWYRQQPGQSLTLIATANQGSEATYESGFVIDKFPISRPNLTFSTLTVSNMSPEDSSIYLCSVQGGYTFGSGTRLTVV.

This clonotype was seen only a few times. The chain couples TRBV7-2 to TRBJ2-5; D is uncertain. With 6 bases removed from V and 5 bases from J, the gap between germline ends came to 10 bases. The CDR3 contains 12 residues. The germline V gene has CDR1 SGHTA and CDR2 FQGNSA. CDR3 sequence (DNA): TGTGCCAGCAGTACTGCCCCGGAGACCCAGTACTTC. It translates to CASSTAPETQYF.

This rearrangement joins TRBV29-1 to TRBJ2-3; no definite D call. Germline loops: CDR1 SQVTM, CDR2 ANQGSEA. This CDR3 has 12 residues. Trimming removed 4 bases from V and 0 bases from J, with 5 bases in between. CDR3 bases: TGCAGCGTTGTCGTAAGCACAGATACGCAGTATTTT. This codes for CSVVVSTDTQYF.

This clonotype appeared a few times. The chain links TRBV10-2 to TRBJ2-7, with D hard to call. The CDR3 spans 13 residues. Trimming removed 6 bases at V and 0 bases at J, with 9 bases between. Germline V CDR1 and CDR2: WSHSY, SAAADI. The CDR3 protein is CASRAVGSYEQYF. The CDR3 DNA reads TGCGCCAGCAGGGCGGTCGGCTCCTACGAGCAGTACTTC.

This chain links TRBV19 with TRBJ1-1, with a weak D call TRBD1 (6 bases). V was trimmed by 1 base and J by 3 bases, leaving 9 bases between them. The CDR3 covers 14 residues. Per germline, CDR1 LNHDA and CDR2 SQIVND (reference sequence). As DNA, the CDR3 is TGTGCCAGTAGTATAGTAGCAGGGGACACTGAAGCTTTCTTT. It yields the protein CASSIVAGDTEAFF. The full variable domain, rest sourced from reference TRBV19 and TRBJ1-1, is DGGITQSPKYLFRKEGQNVTLSCEQNLNHDAMYWYRQDPGQGLRLIYYSQIVNDFQKGDIAEGYSVSREKKESFPLTVTSAQKNPTAFYLCASSIVAGDTEAFFGQGTRLTVV.

About this clonotype: It may be a read error: a sequence one base away is much more abundant. The genes are TRBV7-2 and TRBJ1-1; D possibly corresponds to TRBD1 (5 bases). Per the germline V gene, CDR1 is SGHTA and CDR2 is FQGNSA. This CDR3 has 13 amino acids. With 5 bases removed from V and 4 bases from J, the gap between germline ends came to 11 bases. CDR3 in DNA: TGTGCCAGCAGCAGCAGGGCCACCACTGAAGCTTTCTTT. Translating it yields CASSSRATTEAFF. Full variable domain (rest looked up from reference TRBV7-2 and TRBJ1-1): GAGVSQSPSNKVTEKGKDVELRCDPISGHTALYWYRQSLGQGLEFLIYFQGNSAPDKSGLPSDRFSAERTGGSVSTLTIQRTQQEDSAVYLCASSSRATTEAFFGQGTRLTVV.

The genes are TRBV19 and TRBJ2-2; D uncertain. CDR3 size: 13 residues. Trimming shortened V by 3 bases and J by 7 bases, and 9 bases separated the two germline ends. The germline V gene encodes CDR1 LNHDA and CDR2 SQIVND (reference sequence). This CDR3 is CASSMNPSGELFF. CDR3 in DNA: TGTGCCAGTAGTATGAACCCCAGCGGGGAGCTGTTTTTT.

A remark on this clonotype: Given the absence of the conserved phenylalanine or tryptophan at the CDR3 end, a read error is likely. The gene calls are TRBV29-1 and TRBJ2-2; TRBD2 agrees at 9 bases. CDR1 is SQVTM, CDR2 ANQGSEA, per germline. CDR3 length: 15 residues. V lost 3 bases to trimming and J lost 6 bases; unmatched junction nucleotides: 8. CDR3 coding DNA: TGCAGCGTTGAGGAGGGCGGGAGGGATCCCGGGGAGCTGTTTGTA. It yields the protein CSVEEGGRDPGELFV.

This clonotype was counted at least ten times. The chain has TRBV7-2 and TRBJ1-1; maybe TRBD1 (5 bases). The CDR3 sequence is 17 residues long. Germline CDR1 SGHTA, CDR2 FQGNSA. V was cut by 1 base and J by 6 bases, with 21 bases left in between. CDR3 region: CASSLGRDPRRGPEAFF. CDR3 nucleotides: TGTGCCAGCAGCTTAGGCCGGGACCCCCGAAGAGGCCCTGAAGCTTTCTTT.

This clonotype was seen only a few times. The J gene is TRBJ1-2, the V gene TRBV10-3; no clear D gene. CDR1 is ENHRY and CDR2 is SYGVKD in the germline V gene. This CDR3 is 15 amino acids long. V lost 10 bases and J lost 6, with 24 bases in between. The CDR3 loop is CASSQGNFREDGYTF. Here the CDR3 DNA reads TGTGCCAGCAGCCAAGGGAATTTCCGGGAGGATGGCTACACCTTC.

The chain employs TRBV5-1 and TRBJ1-1, with D uncertain. This CDR3 spans 11 amino acids. Germline loops: CDR1 SGHRS, CDR2 YFSETQ. CDR3: CSDPTNTEAFF. CDR3 in DNA: TGCTCAGACCCCACGAACACTGAAGCTTTCTTT. The variable domain in full, completed from reference TRBV5-1 and TRBJ1-1, reads KAGVTQTPRYLIKTRGQQVTLSCSPISGHRSVSWYQQTPGQGLQFLFEYFSETQRNKGNFPGRFSGRQFSNSRSEMNVSTLELGDSALYLCSDPTNTEAFFGQGTRLTVV.

The V gene is TRBV7-9, the J gene TRBJ2-7; no firm D call. Germline V gives CDR1 SEHNR, CDR2 FQNEAQ (reference sequence). This CDR3 spans 16 amino acids. V was clipped by 3 bases and J by 5 bases, with 20 bases between them. The CDR3 spells CASSLVGVSTFDEQYF. CDR3 in DNA: TGTGCCAGCAGCTTGGTGGGCGTATCGACTTTCGACGAGCAGTACTTC. The complete variable domain, with remaining parts taken from reference TRBV7-9 and TRBJ2-7, reads DTGVSQNPRHKITKRGQNVTFRCDPISEHNRLYWYRQTLGQGPEFLTYFQNEAQLEKSRLLSDRFSAERPKGSFSTLEIQRTEQGDSAMYLCASSLVGVSTFDEQYFGPGTRLTVT.

Regarding this clonotype: A much larger clone lies one base from this, so it may be a read error. The V gene is TRBV7-9, the J gene TRBJ1-2; weak D call: TRBD1 (6 bases). In germline, CDR1 is SEHNR, CDR2 FQNEAQ (reference sequence). There are 13 residues in the CDR3. This CDR3 reads CASSQGGNYGHTF. The CDR3 nucleotides read TGTGCCAGCAGCCAAGGGGGAAACTATGGCCACACCTTC.

This clonotype was observed at least ten times. This chain links TRBV20-1 with TRBJ2-7; the match to TRBD1 covers 7 bases. Germline-derived CDR1 and CDR2 are DFQATT and SNEGSKA (reference sequence). V shed 1 base and J 3 bases; nucleotides not matched to a gene: 3. CDR3 length: 13 amino acids. The CDR3 DNA follows: TGCAGTGCTAGAGGAGGGGACAGCTACGAGCAGTACTTC. Residues: CSARGGDSYEQYF.

This clonotype was counted once. The genes are TRBV15 and TRBJ1-6; D not certain. Trimming shortened V by 0 bases and J by 14 bases, and 14 bases separated the two germline ends. The CDR3 totals 14 residues. CDR1 is LNHNV and CDR2 is YYDKDF in the germline V gene (reference sequence). The CDR3 region is CATSRDPVGEALHF. CDR3 DNA: TGTGCCACCAGCAGAGATCCGGTGGGCGAGGCCCTCCACTTT. The full variable domain, with the rest looked up from reference TRBV15 and TRBJ1-6, is DAMVIQNPRYQVTQFGKPVTLSCSQTLNHNVMYWYQQKSSQAPKLLFHYYDKDFNNEADTPDNFQSRRPNTSFCFLDIRSPGLGDTAMYLCATSRDPVGEALHFGNGTRLTVT.

The table lists this clonotype with a count of one. The J gene is TRBJ1-1, the V gene TRBV29-1, with D possibly matching TRBD1 (5 bases). The germline V gene has CDR1 SQVTM and CDR2 ANQGSEA. The germline V and J ends were trimmed by 2 bases and 10 bases, with 20 bases remaining between them. CDR3 length equals 14 residues. The CDR3 loop reads CSVEITHRGQGAFF. CDR3 nucleotides: TGCAGCGTTGAAATAACACACCGCGGGCAGGGAGCTTTCTTT.

V is TRBV7-3 and J is TRBJ2-6; D is undetermined. Germline assignment: CDR1 SGHTA and CDR2 FQGTGA. This CDR3 region has 17 residues. Between the trimmed V and J ends, which lost 5 bases and 4 bases, there was a span of 18 bases. CDR3 DNA: TGTGCCAGCAGCCAAGAAGTTGGGAAACCAGGGGCCAACGTCCTGACTTTC. Amino acids: CASSQEVGKPGANVLTF.

This clonotype has a single count. This chain connects TRBV12-3 or TRBV12-4 to TRBJ2-2; maybe TRBD1 (5 bases). Trimming took off 6 bases at V and 6 bases at J, with 14 bases between the two ends. This CDR3 has 14 residues. CDR3 sequence (DNA): TGTGCCAGCAGCCAAGGGGTGATGGCCGGGGAGCTGTTTTTT. As protein: CASSQGVMAGELFF.

This clonotype has more than one count but fewer than ten. CDR3 nucleotides: TGTGCCAGCAGCCACGACGGTTCCGGAAAACTGTTTTTT. It yields the protein CASSHDGSGKLFF. V usage is TRBV6-5 and J usage is TRBJ1-4; D gene ambiguous. The V gene's germline CDR1 is MNHEY and CDR2 SVGAGI. The ends were cut back, 6 bases at V and 10 bases at J, with 15 bases in the middle. The CDR3 contains 13 residues.

This clonotype was detected only a few times. The V and J genes are TRBV12-3 or TRBV12-4 and TRBJ1-2; D uncertain. V was trimmed by 8 bases and J by 5 bases, leaving 21 bases between them. The CDR3 contains 15 residues. The CDR3, as DNA: TGTGCCAGCTGTACGCCGTGGGCGGTGAGATATGGCTACACCTTC. Its translation: CASCTPWAVRYGYTF.